The clone carrying this TCR beta chain appeared a single time. Its antigen is not identified. This sample was taken from a study of shared clonotypes between healthy human individuals. Study-wide points: Naive CD4 clonotypes overlapped across a handful of donors at approximately 5.3%.

The V and J ends lost 5 bases and 0 bases, in that order; junction bases with no gene match: 8. The CDR3 runs 16 residues. Germline assignment: CDR1 SEHNR and CDR2 FQNEAQ (reference sequence). Repertoires were generated with immunoSEQ multiplex PCR, while TCRdb's copy carries only in-frame clones and drops some. The data hold 800,000 to 950,000 clones, with 96% observed a single time. CD45RO-negative, CCR7-positively selected cells formed the naive CD8 fraction, excluding terminally differentiated effector memory CD45RA+ cells. The rearrangement uses TRBV7-9 and TRBJ1-2, with 8 bases matching TRBD1. Sequencing used naive CD8+ T cells sorted from blood. The sequence derives from a man in his thirties or forties in good health. CDR3 sequence: CASSPPTGVTNYGYTF. CDR3 nucleotides: TGTGCCAGCAGCCCCCCGACAGGGGTCACTAACTATGGCTACACCTTC.